The rows below give T cell receptor beta chains drawn from one sample of a study of blood T cell repertoires in COVID-19. The method was immunoSEQ multiplex PCR; TCRdb's version includes in-frame clones alone and lacks a portion of them. The sample lists tens of thousands of clones; 80% were seen once. The material sequenced was peripheral blood. These receptors all come from a woman aged 70-85 years with acute or convalescent COVID-19. CDR3s include the opening cysteine and the closing phenylalanine or tryptophan. Each record gives: V gene, D gene, J gene, clone size, CDR3 DNA, CDR3 protein. A D gene is named only where the DNA matches it firmly. Clone size appears in some rows only: once, few, many, or a class for an expanded clone.

v_call: TRBV3-1/TRBV3-2; d_call: TRBD2; j_call: TRBJ2-5; clone_size: .; cdr3_nt: TGTGCCAGCAGCCGGGCTGGGGGGGGACAAGAGACCCAGTACTTC; cdr3_aa: CASSRAGGGQETQYF
v_call: TRBV4-3; d_call: .; j_call: TRBJ2-3; clone_size: .; cdr3_nt: TGCGCCAGCAGCCAAGAGTACTCCGGGAGCACAGATACGCAGTATTTT; cdr3_aa: CASSQEYSGSTDTQYF
v_call: TRBV29-1; d_call: TRBD1; j_call: TRBJ2-7; clone_size: .; cdr3_nt: TGCAGCGTTGTGACAGGGTGGGCCTACGAGCAGTACTTC; cdr3_aa: CSVVTGWAYEQYF
v_call: TRBV7-2; d_call: TRBD2; j_call: TRBJ2-1; clone_size: .; cdr3_nt: TGTGCCAGCAGCTTTTCCAGCGGGGGAAACAATGAGCAGTTCTTC; cdr3_aa: CASSFSSGGNNEQFF
v_call: TRBV9; d_call: .; j_call: TRBJ1-2; clone_size: .; cdr3_nt: TGTGCCAGCAGCCCCGCAGATAACTATGGCTACACCTTC; cdr3_aa: CASSPADNYGYTF
v_call: TRBV6-6; d_call: .; j_call: TRBJ1-1; clone_size: once; cdr3_nt: TGTGCCAGCAGTTACTACCGGGTGAACACTGAAGCTTTCTTT; cdr3_aa: CASSYYRVNTEAFF
v_call: TRBV7-2; d_call: .; j_call: TRBJ2-5; clone_size: .; cdr3_nt: TGTGCCACCAGGAGGGGGGGGTCAGAGACCCAGTACTTC; cdr3_aa: CATRRGGSETQYF
v_call: TRBV5-4; d_call: TRBD1; j_call: TRBJ1-6; clone_size: few; cdr3_nt: TGTGCCAGCAGCAGGACAGGGGGAGGGGGCAATTCACCCCTCCACTTT; cdr3_aa: CASSRTGGGGNSPLHF
v_call: TRBV2; d_call: .; j_call: TRBJ2-1; clone_size: once; cdr3_nt: TGTGCCAGCACCGACCTCCAGCGGGTATCCTACAATGAGCAGTTCTTC; cdr3_aa: CASTDLQRVSYNEQFF
v_call: TRBV27; d_call: TRBD1; j_call: TRBJ2-7; clone_size: .; cdr3_nt: TGTGCCAGCAGCTGGACAGGGGAATCCTACGAGCAGTACTTC; cdr3_aa: CASSWTGESYEQYF
v_call: TRBV7-2; d_call: TRBD2; j_call: TRBJ2-5; clone_size: .; cdr3_nt: TGTGCCAGCAGCCGTCCGAGTAGCGGGGAGCCCCGGCAGACCCAGTACTTC; cdr3_aa: CASSRPSSGEPRQTQYF
v_call: TRBV6-5; d_call: .; j_call: TRBJ1-5; clone_size: medium-sized; cdr3_nt: TGTGCCAGCGGACACAGGGGCAATCAGCCCCAGCATTTT; cdr3_aa: CASGHRGNQPQHF
v_call: TRBV29-1; d_call: .; j_call: TRBJ2-5; clone_size: once; cdr3_nt: TGCAGCGTTGTACAGCACCAAGAGACCCAGTACTTC; cdr3_aa: CSVVQHQETQYF
v_call: TRBV12-3/TRBV12-4; d_call: .; j_call: TRBJ1-2; clone_size: .; cdr3_nt: TGTGCCAGCAGTTTCGGACAGTCCCGAGTCTACACCTTC; cdr3_aa: CASSFGQSRVYTF
v_call: TRBV5-4; d_call: .; j_call: TRBJ1-2; clone_size: .; cdr3_nt: TGTGCCAGCAGCCCTGGACAGCGACCAAACTATGGCTACACCTTC; cdr3_aa: CASSPGQRPNYGYTF
v_call: TRBV6-2/TRBV6-3; d_call: .; j_call: TRBJ2-1; clone_size: .; cdr3_nt: TGTGCCAGCAGTTACTCGGCTCTTTACAATGAGCAGTTCTTC; cdr3_aa: CASSYSALYNEQFF
v_call: TRBV4-2; d_call: TRBD1; j_call: TRBJ1-2; clone_size: .; cdr3_nt: TGTGCCAGCAGCCAATCAGGACAGGGGGCTGGTGGCTACACCTTC; cdr3_aa: CASSQSGQGAGGYTF
v_call: TRBV7-3; d_call: .; j_call: TRBJ2-3; clone_size: .; cdr3_nt: TGTGCCAGCAGCCTATTCCAGGGGCGGGGGCTCACAGATACGCAGTATTTT; cdr3_aa: CASSLFQGRGLTDTQYF
v_call: TRBV19; d_call: TRBD1; j_call: TRBJ1-4; clone_size: .; cdr3_nt: TGTGCCAGTAGCAGAGGGGGACAGAGCTACAGCGTCGATGAAAAACTGTTTTTT; cdr3_aa: CASSRGGQSYSVDEKLFF
v_call: TRBV9; d_call: TRBD1; j_call: TRBJ1-1; clone_size: .; cdr3_nt: TGTGCCAGCAGCGTAGAAATTGGGACAGCCAATGATGAAGCTTTCTTT; cdr3_aa: CASSVEIGTANDEAFF
v_call: TRBV7-9; d_call: .; j_call: TRBJ1-2; clone_size: few; cdr3_nt: TGTGCCAGCAGCCCCCCCAATGAGGCCTATGGCTACACCTTC; cdr3_aa: CASSPPNEAYGYTF
v_call: TRBV7-9; d_call: .; j_call: TRBJ2-7; clone_size: once; cdr3_nt: TGTGCCAGCAGCTTAGCGAACAGGGACCACGAGCAGTACTTC; cdr3_aa: CASSLANRDHEQYF
v_call: TRBV4-3; d_call: .; j_call: TRBJ1-5; clone_size: .; cdr3_nt: TGCGCCAGCAGCCAAGAGGCAGGGGTCAATCAGCCCCAGCATTTT; cdr3_aa: CASSQEAGVNQPQHF
v_call: TRBV4-1; d_call: .; j_call: TRBJ1-1; clone_size: .; cdr3_nt: TGCGCCAGCAGCCAAGAGGGGACTTTAATGAACACTGAAGCTTTCTTT; cdr3_aa: CASSQEGTLMNTEAFF
v_call: TRBV7-3; d_call: .; j_call: TRBJ2-1; clone_size: .; cdr3_nt: TGTGCCAGCAGCTTGCTGGGCAGCTGGCCCTCCAATGAGCAGTTCTTC; cdr3_aa: CASSLLGSWPSNEQFF
v_call: TRBV7-9; d_call: TRBD1; j_call: TRBJ1-1; clone_size: once; cdr3_nt: TGTGCCAGCAGCCGTCGGGACAGGGACACTGAAGCTTTCTTT; cdr3_aa: CASSRRDRDTEAFF
v_call: TRBV19; d_call: .; j_call: TRBJ1-1; clone_size: few; cdr3_nt: TGTGCCAGTAGTATGCATGGGGGCTCAGGGGCCACTGAAGCTTTCTTT; cdr3_aa: CASSMHGGSGATEAFF
v_call: TRBV5-1; d_call: .; j_call: TRBJ2-1; clone_size: .; cdr3_nt: TGCGCCAGCAGCTTGGCACAGGTCCATGAGCAGTTCTTC; cdr3_aa: CASSLAQVHEQFF
v_call: TRBV7-9; d_call: TRBD1; j_call: TRBJ1-4; clone_size: .; cdr3_nt: TGTGCCAGCAGCCCTGGACAGGGTAATGAAAAACTGTTTTTT; cdr3_aa: CASSPGQGNEKLFF
v_call: TRBV5-1; d_call: .; j_call: TRBJ1-1; clone_size: .; cdr3_nt: TGCGCCAGCAGCTTGGGGGGGCCGGTGAGCACTGAAGCTTTCTTT; cdr3_aa: CASSLGGPVSTEAFF
v_call: TRBV12-3/TRBV12-4; d_call: .; j_call: TRBJ1-3; clone_size: .; cdr3_nt: TGTGCCAGCAGCCGGACTTCCCCAAACACCATATATTTT; cdr3_aa: CASSRTSPNTIYF
v_call: TRBV11-3; d_call: .; j_call: TRBJ1-1; clone_size: once; cdr3_nt: TGTGCCAGCAGCCCCCACAGGGTCGACACTGAAGCTTTCTTT; cdr3_aa: CASSPHRVDTEAFF
v_call: TRBV3-1/TRBV3-2; d_call: TRBD1; j_call: TRBJ1-5; clone_size: .; cdr3_nt: TGTGCCAGCAGCCGAGGGACAGATAGCAATCAGCCCCAGCATTTT; cdr3_aa: CASSRGTDSNQPQHF
v_call: TRBV4-1; d_call: TRBD1; j_call: TRBJ2-7; clone_size: few; cdr3_nt: TGCGCCAGCAGCCAGGGGGGACAGGGTTACGAGCAGTACTTC; cdr3_aa: CASSQGGQGYEQYF
v_call: TRBV5-5; d_call: TRBD2; j_call: TRBJ2-1; clone_size: .; cdr3_nt: TGTGCCAGCAGCCTGAGAGGGACTAGCGGGGGGGTGTCTTACCTGAATGAGCAGTTCTTC; cdr3_aa: CASSLRGTSGGVSYLNEQFF
v_call: TRBV21-1; d_call: .; j_call: TRBJ2-3; clone_size: .; cdr3_nt: TGTGCCAGCAGCCCCTCCTCGGGGGGCCGTTGTGGCACAGATACGCAGTATTTT; cdr3_aa: CASSPSSGGRCGTDTQYF
v_call: TRBV5-6; d_call: .; j_call: TRBJ2-1; clone_size: .; cdr3_nt: TGTGCCAGCAGCCTGGGGGCGGAGGTCTACAATGAGCAGTTCTTC; cdr3_aa: CASSLGAEVYNEQFF
v_call: TRBV6-2/TRBV6-3; d_call: TRBD1; j_call: TRBJ2-7; clone_size: many; cdr3_nt: TGTGCCAGCAGTTCGTACATACGGGACAGGAGACACTACGAGCAGTACTTC; cdr3_aa: CASSSYIRDRRHYEQYF
v_call: TRBV7-9; d_call: TRBD2; j_call: TRBJ2-7; clone_size: once; cdr3_nt: TGTGCCAGCAGCTTCCTAGCGGGGGCCTTCGGCGAGCAGTACTTC; cdr3_aa: CASSFLAGAFGEQYF
v_call: TRBV15; d_call: .; j_call: TRBJ2-1; clone_size: .; cdr3_nt: TGTGCCACCAGCAGAGATTATGGGGGGAGCTCCTACAATGAGCAGTTCTTC; cdr3_aa: CATSRDYGGSSYNEQFF
v_call: TRBV27; d_call: .; j_call: TRBJ1-1; clone_size: few; cdr3_nt: TGTGCCACCATATTTAACAGGGCCGGGATGAACACTGAAGCTTTCTTT; cdr3_aa: CATIFNRAGMNTEAFF
v_call: TRBV6-2/TRBV6-3; d_call: .; j_call: TRBJ1-1; clone_size: .; cdr3_nt: TGTGCCAGCAGTTACTCTGGGGGACACAACACTGAAGCTTTCTTT; cdr3_aa: CASSYSGGHNTEAFF
v_call: TRBV21-1; d_call: .; j_call: TRBJ1-3; clone_size: .; cdr3_nt: TGTGCCAGCAGCACCCGACAGGGAAGCTCTGGAAACACCATATATTTT; cdr3_aa: CASSTRQGSSGNTIYF
v_call: TRBV5-1; d_call: .; j_call: TRBJ1-2; clone_size: .; cdr3_nt: TGCGCCAGCAGCTTGAACGGAGAAAACTATGGCTACACCTTC; cdr3_aa: CASSLNGENYGYTF
v_call: TRBV11-2; d_call: TRBD1; j_call: TRBJ2-7; clone_size: few; cdr3_nt: TGTGCCAGCAGCCTGATGGGACAGGGGGACGAGCAGTACTTC; cdr3_aa: CASSLMGQGDEQYF
v_call: TRBV27; d_call: .; j_call: TRBJ1-6; clone_size: few; cdr3_nt: TGTGCCAGCAGTTTGGGCCCGGTGAGGAGGAGAGATAATTCACCCCTCCACTTT; cdr3_aa: CASSLGPVRRRDNSPLHF
v_call: TRBV6-2/TRBV6-3; d_call: TRBD1; j_call: TRBJ1-6; clone_size: few; cdr3_nt: TGTGCCAGCAGTTACCTGACAGGGGGCAATTCACCCCTCCACTTT; cdr3_aa: CASSYLTGGNSPLHF
v_call: TRBV27; d_call: TRBD1; j_call: TRBJ1-1; clone_size: few; cdr3_nt: TGTGCCAGCAGTCTGACAGGGGATGTTGTGTTGGCTGAAGCTTTCTTT; cdr3_aa: CASSLTGDVVLAEAFF
v_call: TRBV19; d_call: TRBD1; j_call: TRBJ2-3; clone_size: once; cdr3_nt: TGTGCCAGTAGTGTTCGACAGGGGGCCTTCATCACAGCTACGCAGTATTTT; cdr3_aa: CASSVRQGAFITATQYF
v_call: TRBV9; d_call: TRBD2; j_call: TRBJ2-3; clone_size: .; cdr3_nt: TGTGCCAGCAGCGTGAATCTAGCGGGGGGGAGAACTGATACGCAGTATTTT; cdr3_aa: CASSVNLAGGRTDTQYF
v_call: TRBV19; d_call: .; j_call: TRBJ1-1; clone_size: once; cdr3_nt: TGTGCCAGTAGTATGGGAAGCGGGTACACTGAAGCTTTCTTT; cdr3_aa: CASSMGSGYTEAFF
v_call: TRBV9; d_call: .; j_call: TRBJ2-1; clone_size: few; cdr3_nt: TGTGCCAGCAGCAACTCATTTGGGGGGGCCGCCTCCTACAATGAGCAGTTCTTC; cdr3_aa: CASSNSFGGAASYNEQFF